A selection of T cell receptor beta chains follows, all from one sample in a study of PD-L1 blockade in urothelial cancer. TCRdb keeps only in-frame clones here, not all; method: immunoSEQ multiplex PCR. In the table there are around 35,000 clones, around 82% of which are singletons. Sample: PBMCs, taken around atezolizumab (anti-PD-L1) treatment. These receptors came from a man aged 60-69 years with urothelial cancer. Both conserved end residues are part of each CDR3. Fields, in order: CDR3 DNA, CDR3 protein, J gene, clone size, V gene, D gene. The D gene is left open where the match is weak. The size entry is marked missing in some rows and otherwise reads once, few, many or a size class.

DNA: TGTGCCAGCAGAGAGACAGGGGTCTATGGCTACACCTTC
CDR3: CASRETGVYGYTF
J: TRBJ1-2
size: NA
V: TRBV28
D: TRBD1

DNA: TGTGCCAGCACTACGAGGGGGGGGGCGCAGGGCTACACCTTC
CDR3: CASTTRGGAQGYTF
J: TRBJ1-2
size: once
V: TRBV7-3
D: NA

DNA: TGTGCCTGGAGTTTAGGCGGGAGCTACGAGCAGTACTTC
CDR3: CAWSLGGSYEQYF
J: TRBJ2-7
size: NA
V: TRBV30
D: TRBD2

DNA: TGTGCCAGCAGGGACAGGGATGGGTCCTACGAGCAGTACTTC
CDR3: CASRDRDGSYEQYF
J: TRBJ2-7
size: NA
V: TRBV6-5
D: TRBD1

DNA: TGTGCCAGCAGAAGGGGACAGGGGAATTATGCCCTCCACTTT
CDR3: CASRRGQGNYALHF
J: TRBJ1-6
size: NA
V: TRBV6-5
D: TRBD1

DNA: TGCGCCAGCAGCTTAGAGACAGGGCAGAACACCGGGGAGCTGTTTTTT
CDR3: CASSLETGQNTGELFF
J: TRBJ2-2
size: once
V: TRBV5-1
D: TRBD1

DNA: TGTGCCAGCAGTGAATATTCAGGCTACGAGCAGTACTTC
CDR3: CASSEYSGYEQYF
J: TRBJ2-7
size: NA
V: TRBV25-1
D: NA

DNA: TGTGCCAGCAGCTTAGCGGGAGGCCAAAATACGCAGTATTTT
CDR3: CASSLAGGQNTQYF
J: TRBJ2-3
size: NA
V: TRBV7-2
D: NA

DNA: TGTGCCAGCAGCGAGAGTGGAGGAAGCACAGATACGCAGTATTTT
CDR3: CASSESGGSTDTQYF
J: TRBJ2-3
size: NA
V: TRBV7-6
D: NA

DNA: TGTGCCAGCAGCGTAGCCGGGAGCGGATACAATGAGCAGTTCTTC
CDR3: CASSVAGSGYNEQFF
J: TRBJ2-1
size: NA
V: TRBV9
D: NA

DNA: TGCGCCAGCAGCTCCGCCGTAGGGGGGACCCAGTACTTC
CDR3: CASSSAVGGTQYF
J: TRBJ2-5
size: once
V: TRBV5-1
D: NA

DNA: TGTGCCAGTAGTGCCCGACAGATTAGCACAGATACGCAGTATTTT
CDR3: CASSARQISTDTQYF
J: TRBJ2-3
size: NA
V: TRBV19
D: NA

DNA: TGTGCCAGCAGCCAAGGGGGAGCTGGGAACACTGAAGCTTTCTTT
CDR3: CASSQGGAGNTEAFF
J: TRBJ1-1
size: NA
V: TRBV7-9
D: NA

DNA: TGTGCCAGCAGCTCCAAAGGCGGGAGGAGGGTCGGGGAGCTGTTTTTT
CDR3: CASSSKGGRRVGELFF
J: TRBJ2-2
size: NA
V: TRBV7-3
D: TRBD2

DNA: TGTGCCAGCAGCTATACCCAAGGGGTGAACACTGAAGCTTTCTTT
CDR3: CASSYTQGVNTEAFF
J: TRBJ1-1
size: NA
V: TRBV6-5
D: NA

DNA: TGCGCCAGCAAGTCTAGCCTCTCCTACAATGAGCAGTTCTTC
CDR3: CASKSSLSYNEQFF
J: TRBJ2-1
size: NA
V: TRBV10-2
D: NA

DNA: TGTGCCAGCAGCCATATAAGACAGGGGCCCCATCAGCCCCAGCATTTT
CDR3: CASSHIRQGPHQPQHF
J: TRBJ1-5
size: NA
V: TRBV5-6
D: TRBD1

DNA: TGTGCCAGCTCCTATGGACAGGGGGCGAGGGTACAGCCCCAGCATTTT
CDR3: CASSYGQGARVQPQHF
J: TRBJ1-5
size: NA
V: TRBV18
D: TRBD1

DNA: TGCGCGGCTTCGGCAGGGGGCGTCGGCACCGGGGAGCTGTTTTTT
CDR3: CAASAGGVGTGELFF
J: TRBJ2-2
size: NA
V: TRBV5-1
D: TRBD1

DNA: TGTGCCAGCAGCCCGACAGGGCTGCAAGAGACCCAGTACTTC
CDR3: CASSPTGLQETQYF
J: TRBJ2-5
size: once
V: TRBV7-3
D: TRBD1

DNA: TGTGCCAGCAGCTTAGGGGGGGATCAGCCCCAGCATTTT
CDR3: CASSLGGDQPQHF
J: TRBJ1-5
size: NA
V: TRBV7-2
D: NA

DNA: TGTGCCAGCAGCTTAGCGGGGACAGGGGGAACGGAGCAGTACTTC
CDR3: CASSLAGTGGTEQYF
J: TRBJ2-7
size: NA
V: TRBV7-2
D: TRBD1

DNA: TGTGCCAGCAGCTTGAGTACAGCTCACTACGAGCAGTACTTC
CDR3: CASSLSTAHYEQYF
J: TRBJ2-7
size: medium-sized
V: TRBV5-4
D: NA

DNA: TGTGCCAGCAGCTCCAGGGTTGCGAACACCGGGGAGCTGTTTTTT
CDR3: CASSSRVANTGELFF
J: TRBJ2-2
size: few
V: TRBV11-3
D: NA

DNA: TGTGCCAGCAGTGAGGACAGCTATGGCTACACCTTC
CDR3: CASSEDSYGYTF
J: TRBJ1-2
size: NA
V: TRBV2
D: NA

DNA: TGTGCCAGCAGCCCAACCAGGGGGCGGGATACGCAGTATTTT
CDR3: CASSPTRGRDTQYF
J: TRBJ2-3
size: NA
V: TRBV7-2
D: TRBD1

DNA: TGTGCCAGCAGCAAACGGACTAGCGGGAGTACTAGCACAGATACGCAGTATTTT
CDR3: CASSKRTSGSTSTDTQYF
J: TRBJ2-3
size: NA
V: TRBV11-2
D: TRBD2

DNA: TGTGCAACCGCCCAGCGGGAAGCGACAGATACGCAGTATTTT
CDR3: CATAQREATDTQYF
J: TRBJ2-3
size: NA
V: TRBV6-5
D: TRBD2

DNA: TGTGCCAGCCTTCGGGGCAAAAACATTCAGTACTTC
CDR3: CASLRGKNIQYF
J: TRBJ2-4
size: NA
V: TRBV19
D: NA

DNA: TGTGCCAGCACCAGGATGGGGGAGGGCCGAAATGAGCAGTTCTTC
CDR3: CASTRMGEGRNEQFF
J: TRBJ2-1
size: NA
V: TRBV7-9
D: TRBD2

DNA: TGCGCCAGCAGCTTGGAGACTAGCAGCGCTTTTGTGGGCCAGTACTTC
CDR3: CASSLETSSAFVGQYF
J: TRBJ2-5
size: NA
V: TRBV5-1
D: TRBD2

DNA: TGTGCCAGCAGCTTGGGGACTAGCGGGAGGGCCGTGGAGACCCAGTACTTC
CDR3: CASSLGTSGRAVETQYF
J: TRBJ2-5
size: NA
V: TRBV5-4
D: TRBD2

DNA: TGTGCCAGAAGCTCTACAGGGGGTCACAATCAGCCCCAGCATTTT
CDR3: CARSSTGGHNQPQHF
J: TRBJ1-5
size: NA
V: TRBV5-3
D: TRBD1

DNA: TGCAGCGCCCGCCGCAGGGACAGGGGAGGTTTGGGTGAAAAACTGTTTTTT
CDR3: CSARRRDRGGLGEKLFF
J: TRBJ1-4
size: NA
V: TRBV29-1
D: TRBD1

DNA: TGCAGTGCTAGGGAGGCTACGCAGTATTTT
CDR3: CSAREATQYF
J: TRBJ2-3
size: NA
V: TRBV20-1
D: NA

DNA: TGTGCCAGCAGCTTAGGAGCGGCAGATACGCAGTATTTT
CDR3: CASSLGAADTQYF
J: TRBJ2-3
size: NA
V: TRBV7-2
D: NA